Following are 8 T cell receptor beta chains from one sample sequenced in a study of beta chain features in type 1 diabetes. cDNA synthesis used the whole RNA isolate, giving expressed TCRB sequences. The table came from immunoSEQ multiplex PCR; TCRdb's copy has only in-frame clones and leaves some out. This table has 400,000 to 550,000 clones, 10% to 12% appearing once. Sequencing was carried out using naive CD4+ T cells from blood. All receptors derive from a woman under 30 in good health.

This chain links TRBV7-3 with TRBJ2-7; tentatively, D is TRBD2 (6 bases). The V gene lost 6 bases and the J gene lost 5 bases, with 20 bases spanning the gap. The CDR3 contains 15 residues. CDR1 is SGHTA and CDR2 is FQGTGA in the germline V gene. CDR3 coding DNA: TGTGCCAGCAGGCAGACCGGGACTCAAGATGACGAGCAGTACTTC. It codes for CASRQTGTQDDEQYF.

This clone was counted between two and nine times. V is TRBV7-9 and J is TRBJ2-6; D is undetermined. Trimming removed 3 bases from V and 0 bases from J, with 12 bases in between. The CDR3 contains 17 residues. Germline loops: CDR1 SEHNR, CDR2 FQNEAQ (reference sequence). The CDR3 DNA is TGTGCCAGCAGCTTTTCGGTTGGAAGCTCTGGGGCCAACGTCCTGACTTTC. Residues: CASSFSVGSSGANVLTF.

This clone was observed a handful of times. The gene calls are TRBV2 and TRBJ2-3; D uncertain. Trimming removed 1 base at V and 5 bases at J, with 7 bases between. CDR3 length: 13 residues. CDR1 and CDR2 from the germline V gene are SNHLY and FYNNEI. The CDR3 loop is CASSEERRDTQYF. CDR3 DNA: TGTGCCAGCAGTGAAGAGAGGCGAGATACGCAGTATTTT.

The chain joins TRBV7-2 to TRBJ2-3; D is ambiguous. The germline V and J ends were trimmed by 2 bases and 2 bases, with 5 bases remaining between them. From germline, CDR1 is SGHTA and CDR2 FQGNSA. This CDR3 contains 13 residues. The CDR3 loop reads CASSLTATDTQYF. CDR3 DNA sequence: TGTGCCAGCAGCTTAACGGCCACAGATACGCAGTATTTT.

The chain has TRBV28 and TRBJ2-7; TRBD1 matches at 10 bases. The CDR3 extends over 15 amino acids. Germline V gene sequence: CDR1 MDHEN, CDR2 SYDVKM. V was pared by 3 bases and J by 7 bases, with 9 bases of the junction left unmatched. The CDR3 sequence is CASSFYGTGVYEQYF. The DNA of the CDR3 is TGTGCCAGCAGTTTTTATGGGACAGGGGTATATGAGCAGTACTTC.

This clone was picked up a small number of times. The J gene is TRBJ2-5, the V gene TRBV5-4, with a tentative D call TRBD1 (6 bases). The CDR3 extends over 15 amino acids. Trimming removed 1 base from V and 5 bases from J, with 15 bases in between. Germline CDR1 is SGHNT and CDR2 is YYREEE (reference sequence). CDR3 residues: CASSLRGGRHETQYF. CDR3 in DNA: TGTGCCAGCAGCTTGAGAGGGGGTAGGCACGAGACCCAGTACTTC.

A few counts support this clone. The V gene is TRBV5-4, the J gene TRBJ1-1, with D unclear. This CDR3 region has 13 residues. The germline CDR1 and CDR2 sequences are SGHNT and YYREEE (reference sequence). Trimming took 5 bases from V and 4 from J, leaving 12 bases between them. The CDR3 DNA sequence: TGTGCCAGCAGGAGGGAAGCGGGCACTGAAGCTTTCTTT. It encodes CASRREAGTEAFF.

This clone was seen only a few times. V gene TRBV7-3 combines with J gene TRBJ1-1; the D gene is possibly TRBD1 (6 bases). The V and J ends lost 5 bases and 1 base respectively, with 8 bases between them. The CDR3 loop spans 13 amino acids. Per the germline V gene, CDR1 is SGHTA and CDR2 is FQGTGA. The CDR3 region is CASSTQGNTEAFF. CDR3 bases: TGTGCCAGCAGCACACAGGGGAACACTGAAGCTTTCTTT.